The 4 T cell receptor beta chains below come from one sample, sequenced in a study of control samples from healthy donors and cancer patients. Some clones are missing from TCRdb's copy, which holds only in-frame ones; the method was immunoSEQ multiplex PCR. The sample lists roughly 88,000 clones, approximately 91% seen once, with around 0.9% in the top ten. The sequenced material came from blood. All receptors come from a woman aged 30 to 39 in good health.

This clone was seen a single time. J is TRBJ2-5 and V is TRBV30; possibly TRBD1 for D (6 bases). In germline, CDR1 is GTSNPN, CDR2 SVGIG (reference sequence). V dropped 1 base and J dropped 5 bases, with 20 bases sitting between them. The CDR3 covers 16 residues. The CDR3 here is CAWSGGLYVGQETQYF. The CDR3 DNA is TGTGCCTGGAGTGGGGGGCTATATGTAGGGCAGGAGACCCAGTACTTC.

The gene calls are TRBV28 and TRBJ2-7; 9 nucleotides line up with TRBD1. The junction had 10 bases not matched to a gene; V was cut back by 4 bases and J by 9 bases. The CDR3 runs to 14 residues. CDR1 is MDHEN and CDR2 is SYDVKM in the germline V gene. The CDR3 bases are TGTGCCAGCAGTTCCGGGACAGGGATTCGAGTGCAGTACTTC. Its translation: CASSSGTGIRVQYF.

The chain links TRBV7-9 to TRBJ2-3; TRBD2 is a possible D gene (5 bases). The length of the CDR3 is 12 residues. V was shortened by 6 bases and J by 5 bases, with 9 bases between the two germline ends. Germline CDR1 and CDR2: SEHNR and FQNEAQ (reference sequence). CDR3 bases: TGTGCCAGCAGTTACGGGGAAGATACGCAGTATTTT. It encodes CASSYGEDTQYF.

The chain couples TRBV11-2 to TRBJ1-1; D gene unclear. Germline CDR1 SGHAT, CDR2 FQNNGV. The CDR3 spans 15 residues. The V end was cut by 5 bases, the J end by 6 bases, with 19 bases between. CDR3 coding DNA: TGTGCCAGCAGCCCCGGCGACCCCGGGTTCGCTGAAGCTTTCTTT. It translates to CASSPGDPGFAEAFF.